The present TCR beta chain was sequenced within a study of blood T cell repertoires in COVID-19. Study-level information: Sample material is recorded as cDNA or gDNA derived from T cells, B-cell-depleted T cells, or PBMCs.

The CDR3 extends over 15 amino acids. The germline V gene encodes CDR1 MNHNS and CDR2 SASEGT. The V and J ends lost 3 bases and 5 bases, in that order; junction bases with no gene match: 7. In the authors' workflow: Nucleated cell number was recorded as an estimate derived from reference gene primer amplification. Method: immunoSEQ multiplex PCR; TCRdb's copy keeps in-frame clones and lacks some. From that table come the V and J calls and clone size; the DNA was used to work out D and trimming. This table holds 200,000 to 300,000 clones, roughly 84% found once. The receptor's source is a human donor in a cohort sampled during active COVID-19. The chain has TRBV6-1 and TRBJ2-5; 9 bases align to TRBD1. The specimen sequenced was peripheral blood. The CDR3 here is CASSDGQGTWETQYF. CDR3 bases: TGTGCCAGCAGTGATGGACAGGGGACGTGGGAGACCCAGTACTTC.